The present entry profiles one TCR beta chain with its context. Its antigen is still unknown. The record originates from a study of vaccination effects on CD4 cells after COVID-19. Study as a whole: Pre-vaccine samples were drawn 16 days and one week before the first dose. Study-wide results and caveats: Clones induced by infection and by vaccine showed marked clonal contraction late after vaccination.

Only in-frame clones appear in the TCRdb table, and some are missing; sequencing was by immunoSEQ multiplex PCR. The profile shows about 45,000 clones, roughly four fifths of them singletons. CD4+ T cells specific for antigen were expanded with viral peptide pools by the ViraFEST assay before sequencing. A 10-day culture period preceded the isolation of CD4+ T cells. SARS-CoV-2 infection was confirmed by PCR in the person between March and December 2020. Days 3 and 7 saw half the medium replaced with IL-2 medium. The receptor's source is a human donor who had a prior SARS-CoV-2 infection. The sequenced sample was CD4+ T cells from PBMCs cultured with a peptide pool, obtained before COVID-19 vaccination.

CDR3 in amino acids: CASSLYRWREAVEQFF. CDR3 nucleotides: TGTGCCAGCAGCTTGTACCGTTGGCGGGAGGCTGTGGAGCAGTTCTTC. The chain employs TRBV5-6 and TRBJ2-1; 8 nucleotides agree with TRBD2. The CDR3 has 16 residues. Trimming took 1 base from V and 10 from J; bases not matched to a gene: 13. Germline V gives CDR1 SGHDT, CDR2 YYEEEE.